Reported below is one T cell receptor (beta chain). What it recognizes is unknown. Germline lookup yields CDR1 MDHEN and CDR2 SYDVKM. V dropped 6 bases and J dropped 9 bases, with 18 bases sitting between them. CDR3 length equals 13 residues. Profiling relied on immunoSEQ multiplex PCR, and the TCRdb table lists in-frame clones only, not all of them. In the table there are approximately 73,000 clones, roughly 84% of which are singletons. This record comes from a study of radiotherapy plus CTLA-4 blockade in lung cancer. Study overall: Under 20% of patients responded objectively, and around 31% achieved disease control.

People whose metastatic non-small-cell lung cancer was chemo-refractory got focal radiation along with CTLA-4 blockade by ipilimumab. General study points: Interferon-beta, together with early blood T cell clone dynamics, reportedly best predicted response. Clones derived from tumor TCRs expanded in blood after radiotherapy plus ipilimumab.

The receptor's source is a human donor with non-small cell lung cancer that progressed on radiotherapy plus ipilimumab. The input for sequencing was peripheral blood, taken from a patient treated with radiotherapy plus ipilimumab. This chain joins TRBV28 and TRBJ2-7; D might be TRBD2 (5 bases). The CDR3 loop reads CASRGLGSEVQYV. CDR3 nucleotide sequence: TGTGCCAGCAGGGGCCTAGGTAGCGAGGTGCAGTACGTC.